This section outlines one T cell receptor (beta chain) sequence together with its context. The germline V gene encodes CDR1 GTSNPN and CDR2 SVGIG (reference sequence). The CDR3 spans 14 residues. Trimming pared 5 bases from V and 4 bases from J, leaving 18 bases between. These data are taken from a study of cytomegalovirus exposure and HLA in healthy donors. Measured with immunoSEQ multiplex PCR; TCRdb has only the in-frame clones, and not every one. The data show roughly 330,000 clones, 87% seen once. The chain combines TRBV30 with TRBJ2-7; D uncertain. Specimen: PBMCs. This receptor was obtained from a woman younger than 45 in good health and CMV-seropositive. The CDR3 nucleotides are TGTGCCTGGGGTTCCCGGGTAGGGTTTTACGAGCAGTACTTC. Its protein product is CAWGSRVGFYEQYF.